The 10 T cell receptor beta chains reported below all come from one sample, sequenced in a study of blood T cell repertoires in COVID-19. Clones were read by immunoSEQ multiplex PCR, and TCRdb kept only the in-frame ones, dropping some. In the table there are roughly 300,000 clones, about 85% of which are singletons. Input material: PBMCs or T cells enriched from blood (not recorded which). These receptors came from a woman between 45 and 65 years old who had recovered from COVID-19.

This chain uses TRBV7-9 with TRBJ1-2; 7 nucleotides align to TRBD1. Germline V gene sequence: CDR1 SEHNR, CDR2 FQNEAQ (reference sequence). V lost 6 bases to trimming and J lost 4 bases; unmatched junction nucleotides: 11. The CDR3 is 15 amino acids. The CDR3: CASSFLRGSTYGYTF. CDR3 coding DNA: TGTGCCAGCAGTTTCCTCAGGGGGTCCACCTATGGCTACACCTTC.

This CDR3 reads CASIGDRTNNEQFF. The CDR3 DNA follows: TGTGCCAGCATCGGGGACAGGACTAACAATGAGCAGTTCTTC. The genes are TRBV6-5 and TRBJ2-1; 8 nucleotides match TRBD1. The CDR3 loop spans 14 amino acids. The ends lost 7 bases at V and 5 bases at J; junction bases unmatched: 7. CDR1 is MNHEY, CDR2 SVGAGI, per germline.

CDR3 nucleotide sequence: TGTGCCAGCAGCGGGGACAATCTTGGGGAAAAACTGTTTTTT. Translating it yields CASSGDNLGEKLFF. The chain has TRBV9 and TRBJ1-4; D might be TRBD1 (6 bases). The CDR3 extends over 14 amino acids. The ends were cut back, 3 bases at V and 8 bases at J, with 14 bases in the middle. The germline V gene encodes CDR1 SGDLS and CDR2 YYNGEE.

The CDR3 spells CASSFHRGNTEAFF. In DNA form, the CDR3 reads TGTGCCAGCAGCTTTCACCGGGGGAACACTGAAGCTTTCTTT. The chain employs TRBV7-9 and TRBJ1-1; no clear D. Germline V gene lookup returns CDR1 SEHNR and CDR2 FQNEAQ (reference sequence). The CDR3 runs to 14 residues. V gave up 3 bases and J gave up 1 base, with 9 bases separating them.

This clone occurred once. V and J are TRBV27 and TRBJ2-1, with 11 nucleotides matching TRBD2. The CDR3 extends over 16 amino acids. The J segment lost 5 bases and the V segment lost 6 bases, leaving 9 bases of the junction unmatched. Germline CDR1 and CDR2: MNHEY and SMNVEV (reference sequence). CDR3 amino acids: CASRQAGLAANNEQFF. The CDR3 bases are TGTGCCAGCAGGCAAGCGGGACTAGCGGCAAACAATGAGCAGTTCTTC.

In the case of this clone: Other DNA variants within this sample encode the same CDR3. The rearrangement links TRBV6-5 to TRBJ2-7; D remains ambiguous. V was shortened by 5 bases and J by 1 base, with 9 bases between the two germline ends. This CDR3 is built from 13 residues. In germline, CDR1 is MNHEY, CDR2 SVGAGI. CDR3: CASSPSRSYEQYF. CDR3 bases: TGTGCCAGCAGTCCTTCTAGATCCTACGAGCAGTACTTC.

The CDR3 DNA reads as TGTGCCACGGTCGAGGGAGGGGGAAACTATGGCTACACCTTC. It specifies CATVEGGGNYGYTF. This rearrangement joins TRBV6-5 to TRBJ1-2, with D perhaps matching TRBD1 (6 bases). Germline CDR1 MNHEY, CDR2 SVGAGI. The CDR3 spans 14 residues. Trimming left V 10 bases short and J 2 bases short, with 17 bases between.

The chain employs TRBV11-2 and TRBJ1-5, with D unresolved. The V end was cut by 1 base, the J end by 4 bases, with 11 bases between. The germline V gene encodes CDR1 SGHAT and CDR2 FQNNGV. This CDR3 comprises 15 residues. CDR3 protein: CASSLGFGENQPQHF. The CDR3 nucleotides read TGTGCCAGCAGCTTAGGCTTCGGGGAAAATCAGCCCCAGCATTTT. The whole variable domain, remainder taken from reference TRBV11-2 and TRBJ1-5, is EAGVAQSPRYKIIEKRQSVAFWCNPISGHATLYWYQQILGQGPKLLIQFQNNGVVDDSQLPKDRFSAERLKGVDSTLKIQPAKLEDSAVYLCASSLGFGENQPQHFGDGTRLSIL.

The chain uses TRBV19 and TRBJ2-7; a possible D gene is TRBD1 (5 bases). CDR3 length: 15 amino acids. V lost 6 bases and J lost 3, with 18 bases in between. Per the germline V gene, CDR1 is LNHDA and CDR2 is SQIVND (reference sequence). The CDR3 loop is CASRQGGRQGYEQYF. In nucleotides, the CDR3 is TGTGCCAGTAGGCAGGGTGGGCGTCAAGGCTACGAGCAGTACTTC.

The V call is TRBV11-2, the J call TRBJ1-2, with TRBD1 as a possible D gene (5 bases). The CDR3 sequence is 13 residues long. V was pared by 5 bases and J by 7 bases, with 14 bases between. The germline gives CDR1 SGHAT, CDR2 FQNNGV. The CDR3 DNA sequence: TGTGCCAGCAGCGTTAGCACCAGGGTTGGCTACACCTTC. This sequence encodes CASSVSTRVGYTF.